Listed below are T cell receptor beta chains from one sample, sequenced in a study of blood T cell repertoires in COVID-19. Profiled with immunoSEQ multiplex PCR; TCRdb holds only in-frame clones, not every one. The sample has 60,000 to 85,000 clones, approximately 79% seen once. The sample comprised peripheral blood. The source of these receptors is a human donor with acute or convalescent COVID-19. The donor label of this sample is uncertain. Each CDR3 is given with its conserved first and last residue. Fields, in order: CDR3 protein, V gene.

CASSLRGGKSYGYTF,TRBV13
CASSTGLAGAVEQFF,TRBV19
CASSLAQGLNTEAFF,TRBV7-8
CASRTGTGLGYTF,TRBV6-5
CASSIGTSGARETQYF,TRBV7-2
CASRNGGVRDTEAFF,TRBV28
CASSLNSGAYNEQFF,TRBV7-3
CASSLRKLAGGWSSYEQYF,TRBV6-6
CASSLGVVAVTDTQYF,TRBV6-2/TRBV6-3
CASSSNRGQGEKLFF,TRBV28
CASSLGGSRVGELFF,TRBV5-5
CASSYSESSGRNEQYF,TRBV6-5
CASSQERTGIHEQFF,TRBV4-2
CASSRPQLAGTPGELFF,TRBV27
CASRLTGQENSPLHF,TRBV19
CASSYSNSGLNIQYF,TRBV6-5
CSAPSGDTQYF,TRBV20-1
CASSPGLAGGLYEQYF,TRBV5-1
CSVEEVAGDPYTF,TRBV29-1
CAWSVLGGEETQYF,TRBV30
CASSRPPGGINTEAFF,TRBV14
CASSQIQGAYEQYF,TRBV3-1/TRBV3-2
CASSPMGTGNTEAFF,TRBV25-1
CASSFEAGLTDTQYF,TRBV7-6
CASSLTEIPGANVLTF,TRBV5-5
CASLDWGGPEVSPLHF,TRBV28
CASSLALLAGGGNEKLFF,TRBV7-9
CASGLTGGSQYF,TRBV12-5
CASTELAGVNEQFF,TRBV2
CASSARRDRFPPQPQHF,TRBV19
CASSLEGIQQGEQFF,TRBV5-1
CASSQQGQGSGELFF,TRBV3-1/TRBV3-2
CASSLEGLAGGTRGTQYF,TRBV11-2
CASSQESGTSGGLPYNEQFF,TRBV3-1/TRBV3-2